This T cell receptor (beta chain) comes out of a study of cytomegalovirus exposure and HLA in healthy donors. Study summary: Of fewer than 450 genotyped donors, 65% to 85% clustered with self-reported Caucasian donors. Findings and caveats of the study: TRBV6-2, TRBV6-3 and other indistinguishable V segments were excluded. Previous analysis showed most TCR beta V segments were productive about 87% or about 30% of the time. The authors later found TCR association rates varying by HLA locus, with DRB1 most and HLA-C fewest.

Germline-derived CDR1 and CDR2 are SGHRS and YFSETQ. The CDR3 contains 12 residues. V shed 4 bases and J shed 13 bases, with 14 bases lying between them. This clone has a handful of counts. The antigen remains undetermined. A multiplex PCR was run with 60 Vbeta primers and 13 Jbeta primers. TCRdb's copy holds only in-frame clones and misses some; the assay was immunoSEQ multiplex PCR. The sample lists approximately 74,000 clones, approximately 75% occurring once. Sample: PBMCs. V is TRBV5-1 and J is TRBJ2-2, with D tentatively TRBD1 (7 bases). This TCR was recovered from a man aged 55 to 70 in good health and CMV-seropositive. The CDR3 sequence: CASSLRQGGLFF. The CDR3 DNA reads TGCGCCAGCAGCCTTCGACAGGGAGGGCTGTTTTTT.